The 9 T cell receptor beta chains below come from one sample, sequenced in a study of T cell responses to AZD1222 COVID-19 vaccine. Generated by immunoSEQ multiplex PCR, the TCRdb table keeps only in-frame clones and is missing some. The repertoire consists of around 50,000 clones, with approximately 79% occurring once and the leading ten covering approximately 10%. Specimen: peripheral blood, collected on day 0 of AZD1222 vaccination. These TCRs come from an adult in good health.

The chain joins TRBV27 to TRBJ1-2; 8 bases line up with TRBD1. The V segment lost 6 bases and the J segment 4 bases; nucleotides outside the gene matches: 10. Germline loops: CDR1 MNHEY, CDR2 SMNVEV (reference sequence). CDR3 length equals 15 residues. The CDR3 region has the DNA TGTGCCAGCAGGTCCCCAGGACAGGGTGGCTATGGCTACACCTTC. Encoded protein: CASRSPGQGGYGYTF.

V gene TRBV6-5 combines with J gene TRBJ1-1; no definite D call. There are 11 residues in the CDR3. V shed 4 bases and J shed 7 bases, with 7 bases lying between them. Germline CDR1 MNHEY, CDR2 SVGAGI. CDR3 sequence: CASSSSDEAFF. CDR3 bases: TGTGCCAGCAGTTCGTCGGATGAAGCTTTCTTT.

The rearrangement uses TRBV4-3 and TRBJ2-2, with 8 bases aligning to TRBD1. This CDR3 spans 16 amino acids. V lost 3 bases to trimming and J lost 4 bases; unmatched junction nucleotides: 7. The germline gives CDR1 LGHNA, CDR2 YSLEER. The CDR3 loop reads CASSQETGVGTGELFF. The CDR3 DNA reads TGCGCCAGCAGCCAGGAGACAGGGGTCGGCACCGGGGAGCTGTTTTTT.

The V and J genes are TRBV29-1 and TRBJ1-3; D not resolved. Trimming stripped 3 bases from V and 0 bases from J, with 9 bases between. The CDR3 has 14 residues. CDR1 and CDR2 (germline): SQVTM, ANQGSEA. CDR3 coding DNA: TGCAGCGTTGATTGGGGTCTCTCTGGAAACACCATATATTTT. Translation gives CSVDWGLSGNTIYF. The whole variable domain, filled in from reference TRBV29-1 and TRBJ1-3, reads SAVISQKPSRDICQRGTSLTIQCQVDSQVTMMFWYRQQPGQSLTLIATANQGSEATYESGFVIDKFPISRPNLTFSTLTVSNMSPEDSSIYLCSVDWGLSGNTIYFGEGSWLTVV.

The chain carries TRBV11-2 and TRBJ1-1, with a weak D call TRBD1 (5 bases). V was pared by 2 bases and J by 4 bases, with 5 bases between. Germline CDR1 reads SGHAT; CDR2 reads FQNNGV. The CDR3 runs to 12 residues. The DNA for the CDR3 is TGTGCCAGCAGCTTAAGGGGCACTGAAGCTTTCTTT. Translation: CASSLRGTEAFF. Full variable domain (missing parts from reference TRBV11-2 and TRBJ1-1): EAGVAQSPRYKIIEKRQSVAFWCNPISGHATLYWYQQILGQGPKLLIQFQNNGVVDDSQLPKDRFSAERLKGVDSTLKIQPAKLEDSAVYLCASSLRGTEAFFGQGTRLTVV.

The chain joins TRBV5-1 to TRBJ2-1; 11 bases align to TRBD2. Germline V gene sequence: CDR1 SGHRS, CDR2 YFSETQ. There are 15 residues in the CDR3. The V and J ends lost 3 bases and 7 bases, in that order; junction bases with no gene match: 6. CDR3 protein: CASSSTSGMGNEQFF. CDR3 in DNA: TGCGCCAGCAGCTCGACTAGCGGGATGGGGAATGAGCAGTTCTTC.

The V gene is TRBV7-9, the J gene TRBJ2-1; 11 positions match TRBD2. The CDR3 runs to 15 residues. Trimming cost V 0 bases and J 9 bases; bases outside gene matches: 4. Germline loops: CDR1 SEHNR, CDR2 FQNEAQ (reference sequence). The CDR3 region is CASSLALGTSGEQFF. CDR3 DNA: TGTGCCAGCAGCTTAGCGCTAGGGACTAGCGGTGAGCAGTTCTTC. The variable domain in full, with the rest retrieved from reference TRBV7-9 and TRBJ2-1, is DTGVSQNPRHKITKRGQNVTFRCDPISEHNRLYWYRQTLGQGPEFLTYFQNEAQLEKSRLLSDRFSAERPKGSFSTLEIQRTEQGDSAMYLCASSLALGTSGEQFFGPGTRLTVL.

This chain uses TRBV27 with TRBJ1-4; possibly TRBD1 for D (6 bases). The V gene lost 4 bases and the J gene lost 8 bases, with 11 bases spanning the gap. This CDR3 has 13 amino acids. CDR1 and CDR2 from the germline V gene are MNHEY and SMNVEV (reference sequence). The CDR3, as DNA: TGTGCCAGCAGTTCGGAGGGGGAAGAAAAACTGTTTTTT. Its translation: CASSSEGEEKLFF. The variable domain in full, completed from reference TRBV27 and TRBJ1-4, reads EAQVTQNPRYLITVTGKKLTVTCSQNMNHEYMSWYRQDPGLGLRQIYYSMNVEVTDKGDVPEGYKVSRKEKRNFPLILESPSPNQTSLYFCASSSEGEEKLFFGSGTQLSVL.

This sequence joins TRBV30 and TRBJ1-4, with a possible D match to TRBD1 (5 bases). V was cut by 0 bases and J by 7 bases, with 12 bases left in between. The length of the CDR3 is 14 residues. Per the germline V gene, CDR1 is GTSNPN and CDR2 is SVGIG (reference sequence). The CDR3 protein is CAWSVSRVGEKLFF. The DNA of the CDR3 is TGTGCCTGGAGTGTATCCAGGGTAGGTGAAAAACTGTTTTTT. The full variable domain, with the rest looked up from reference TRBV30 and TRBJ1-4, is SQTIHQWPATLVQPVGSPLSLECTVEGTSNPNLYWYRQAAGRGLQLLFYSVGIGQISSEVPQNLSASRPQDRQFILSSKKLLLSDSGFYLCAWSVSRVGEKLFFGSGTQLSVL.